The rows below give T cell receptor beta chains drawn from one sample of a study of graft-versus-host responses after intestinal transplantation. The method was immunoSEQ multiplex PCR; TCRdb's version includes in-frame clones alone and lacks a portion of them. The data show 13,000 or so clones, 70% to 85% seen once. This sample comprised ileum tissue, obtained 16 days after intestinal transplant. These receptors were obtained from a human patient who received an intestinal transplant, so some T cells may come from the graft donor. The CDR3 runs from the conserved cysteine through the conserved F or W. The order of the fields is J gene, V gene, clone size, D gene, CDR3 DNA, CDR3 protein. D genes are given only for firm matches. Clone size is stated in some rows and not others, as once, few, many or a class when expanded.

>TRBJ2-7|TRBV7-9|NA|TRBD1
TGTGCCAGCCTTGGACCAGGGGGCGAGCAGTACTTC
CASLGPGGEQYF
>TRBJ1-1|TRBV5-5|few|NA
TGTGCCAGCAGCTTGGGGAGGAGCCCTGAAGCTTTCTTT
CASSLGRSPEAFF
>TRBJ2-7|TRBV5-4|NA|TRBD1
TGTGCCAGCAGCTTGGGCCCGGGACAGGGGGCCTACGAGCAGTACTTC
CASSLGPGQGAYEQYF
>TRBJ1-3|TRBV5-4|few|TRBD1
TGTGCCAGCAGCTTGGGAAGAACAGGGGAAGGCTCTGGAAACACCATATATTTT
CASSLGRTGEGSGNTIYF
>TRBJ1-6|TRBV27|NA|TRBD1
TGTGCCAGCAGTCTGGGGACAGGCCAATATTCACCCCTCCACTTT
CASSLGTGQYSPLHF
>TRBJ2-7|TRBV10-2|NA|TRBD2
TGCGCCAGCAGTGTGGGGGGGGCCTACGAGCAGTACTTC
CASSVGGAYEQYF
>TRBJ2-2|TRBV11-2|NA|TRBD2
TGTGCCAGCAGCCGACTAGCGCTATACGGGGAGCTGTTTTTT
CASSRLALYGELFF
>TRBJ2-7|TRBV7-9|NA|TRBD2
TGTGCCAGCAGCTTGAGCGGGATCTCCTACGAGCAGTACTTC
CASSLSGISYEQYF
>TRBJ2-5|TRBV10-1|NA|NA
TGCGCCAGCAGTGTTAGCCAAGAGACCCAGTACTTC
CASSVSQETQYF
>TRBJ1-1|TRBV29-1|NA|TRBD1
TGCAGCGTCCGGGACAGGATGAACACTGAAGCTTTCTTT
CSVRDRMNTEAFF
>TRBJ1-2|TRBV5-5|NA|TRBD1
TGTGCCAGCAGCGGGACAGTTTATGGCTACACCTTC
CASSGTVYGYTF
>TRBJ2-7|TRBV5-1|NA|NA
TGCGCCAGCAGCTGGTCCCAGGGTAGTGGTGAGCAGTACTTC
CASSWSQGSGEQYF
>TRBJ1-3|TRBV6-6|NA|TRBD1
TGTGCCAGCAGTTCGGCGGACAGGATAACAAACACCATATATTTT
CASSSADRITNTIYF
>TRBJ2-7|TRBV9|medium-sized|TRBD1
TGTGCCAGCAGCTACGGGGACAGGGTTTCCTACGAGCAGTACTTC
CASSYGDRVSYEQYF
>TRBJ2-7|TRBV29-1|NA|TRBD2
TGCAGCGTATTTAATAGCGGGTCCTACGAGCAGTACTTC
CSVFNSGSYEQYF
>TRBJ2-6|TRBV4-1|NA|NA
TGCGCCAGCAGCCAAGTTAGGGGCCCTGGGGCCAACGTCCTGACTTTC
CASSQVRGPGANVLTF
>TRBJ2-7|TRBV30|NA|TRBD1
TGTGCCTGTGGGACAGGGGACTCCTACGAGCAGTACTTC
CACGTGDSYEQYF
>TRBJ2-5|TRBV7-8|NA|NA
TGTGCCAGCAGCTTAGAGGTGGGGGGAGCCGGGCAGTACTTC
CASSLEVGGAGQYF
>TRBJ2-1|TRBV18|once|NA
TGTGCCAGCTCACCAATCTATCCTTCCTACAATGAGCAGTTCTTC
CASSPIYPSYNEQFF
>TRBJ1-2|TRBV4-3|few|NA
TGCGCCAGCAGCCAAGTGACAGGTGCTAACTATGGCTACACCTTC
CASSQVTGANYGYTF
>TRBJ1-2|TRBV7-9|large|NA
TGTGCCAGCAGCCTCGGGACAACAGGCTACACCTTC
CASSLGTTGYTF
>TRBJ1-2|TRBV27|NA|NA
TGTGCCAGCAGCCGTCAGAGATCAGGCTATGGCTACACCTTC
CASSRQRSGYGYTF
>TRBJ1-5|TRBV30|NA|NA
TGTGCCTGGAGTGGTGGCAGCAATCAGCCCCAGCATTTT
CAWSGGSNQPQHF
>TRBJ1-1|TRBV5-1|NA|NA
TGCGCCAGCAGCTTCAGGGAGGGGAACACTGAAGCTTTCTTT
CASSFREGNTEAFF
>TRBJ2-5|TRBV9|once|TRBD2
TGTGCCAGCAGCGTTGGGACTAGCGGCGGGGAGACCCAGTACTTC
CASSVGTSGGETQYF
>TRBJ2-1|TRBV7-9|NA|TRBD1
TGTGCCAGCAGCCGGTGGACAGGGCTATACAATGAGCAGTTCTTC
CASSRWTGLYNEQFF
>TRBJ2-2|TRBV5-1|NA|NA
TGCGCCAGCAGCTTGGGCAGGGGCGACACCCGTAACACCGGGGAGCTGTTTTTT
CASSLGRGDTRNTGELFF
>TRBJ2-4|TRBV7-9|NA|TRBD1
TGTGCCAGCATGACGACAGGGGGCAAAAACATTCAGTACTTC
CASMTTGGKNIQYF
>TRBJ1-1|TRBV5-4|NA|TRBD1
TGTGCCAGCAACCGACAGGGGGCCTATCTGAACACTGAAGCTTTCTTT
CASNRQGAYLNTEAFF
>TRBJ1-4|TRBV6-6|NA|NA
TGTGCCAGCAGTGATCGGGCAGGGGATGAAAAACTGTTTTTT
CASSDRAGDEKLFF
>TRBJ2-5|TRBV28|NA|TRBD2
TGTGCCAGCAGTACCCATAGCGGGACTAGCGGGATGGAGACCCAGTACTTC
CASSTHSGTSGMETQYF
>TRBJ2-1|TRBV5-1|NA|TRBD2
TGCGCCAGCAGCCTAGCGGGACAAAACAATGAGCAGTTCTTC
CASSLAGQNNEQFF
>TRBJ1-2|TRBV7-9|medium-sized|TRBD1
TGTGCCAGCAGCCAGGGACAGGGGGCATGGAATGGCTACACCTTC
CASSQGQGAWNGYTF
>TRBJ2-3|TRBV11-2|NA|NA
TGTGCCAGCAGCCTCGGGGGTGGCACAGATACGCAGTATTTT
CASSLGGGTDTQYF
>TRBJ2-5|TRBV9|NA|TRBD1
TGTGCCAGCAGCGGATCAGCCCTTGACAGGGGGCGGGGGGAGACCCAGTACTTC
CASSGSALDRGRGETQYF
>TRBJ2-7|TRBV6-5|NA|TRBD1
TGTGCCATCAGCTCTGGGACAGGCTACGAGCAGTACTTC
CAISSGTGYEQYF
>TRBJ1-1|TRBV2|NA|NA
TGTGCCATCGGGGGGGGCAGGAAGACTGAAGCTTTCTTT
CAIGGGRKTEAFF
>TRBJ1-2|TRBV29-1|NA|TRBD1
TGCAGCGTCGGAGACAGGGACTATGGCTACACCTTC
CSVGDRDYGYTF
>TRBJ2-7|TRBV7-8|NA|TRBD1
TGTGCCAGCAGTCCGGGACAGGCTAATTACGAGCAGTACTTC
CASSPGQANYEQYF
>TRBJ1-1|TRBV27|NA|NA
TGTGCCAGCAGTTTCGGAGTTATGAACACTGAAGCTTTCTTT
CASSFGVMNTEAFF
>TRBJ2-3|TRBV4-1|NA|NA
TGCGCCAGCAGCCAAGTGTGGACGGACTACACAGATACGCAGTATTTT
CASSQVWTDYTDTQYF
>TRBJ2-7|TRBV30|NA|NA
TGTGCCTGGAGTACCGACAGCTACGAGCAGTACTTC
CAWSTDSYEQYF
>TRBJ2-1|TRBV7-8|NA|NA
TGTGCCAGCAGCTCCCAAGCTTCAGGGGAGCAGTTCTTC
CASSSQASGEQFF
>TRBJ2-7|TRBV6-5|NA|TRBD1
TGTGCCAGCAGCTCCACCGGGACAGGGACCTACGAGCAGTACTTC
CASSSTGTGTYEQYF
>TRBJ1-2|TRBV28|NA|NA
TGTGCCAGCAGGCCTGGAGACTATGGCTACACCTTC
CASRPGDYGYTF
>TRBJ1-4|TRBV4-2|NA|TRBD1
TGTGCCAGCAGCCAAGTTCAGGGACAGGGGGCGGAAAAACTGTTTTTT
CASSQVQGQGAEKLFF
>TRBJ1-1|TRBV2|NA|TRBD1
TGTGCCAGCCGGGCCAGAACCGGGACAGGGGGCCGCACTGAAGCTTTCTTT
CASRARTGTGGRTEAFF
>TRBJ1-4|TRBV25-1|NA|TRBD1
TGTGCCAGCAGTGAAGGACAGGGAGGGGAAAAACTGTTTTTT
CASSEGQGGEKLFF
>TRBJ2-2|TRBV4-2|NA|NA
TGTGCCAGCAGCCAAGAGCGGGGAAACACCGGGGAGCTGTTTTTT
CASSQERGNTGELFF
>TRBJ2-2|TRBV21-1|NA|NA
TGTGCCAGCAGCAAAAAAAATGGGGAGGGGGTTAACACCGGGGAGCTGTTTTTT
CASSKKNGEGVNTGELFF
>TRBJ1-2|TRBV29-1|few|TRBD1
TGCAGCGTAGCCACAGGGGACGGCTACACCTTC
CSVATGDGYTF
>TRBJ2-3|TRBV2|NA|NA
TGTGCCAGCAGCGGGCAGGGAGATACGCAGTATTTT
CASSGQGDTQYF
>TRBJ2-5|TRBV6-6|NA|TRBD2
TGTGCCAGCCGACCGATAGGCGGGAGTATGGAGACCCAGTACTTC
CASRPIGGSMETQYF
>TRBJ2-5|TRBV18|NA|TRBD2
TGTGCCAGCTCACCACCGGGACTAGCGGAAACTTCGCAAGAGACCCAGTACTTC
CASSPPGLAETSQETQYF